This T cell receptor (beta chain) was obtained from a study of cytomegalovirus exposure and HLA in healthy donors. Overall study context: A subsequent analysis stated that the approximately 120 validation repertoires were run on the same platform as the approximately 700 first-cohort repertoires.

TCRdb's copy holds only in-frame clones and misses some; the assay was immunoSEQ multiplex PCR. Among roughly 200,000 clones listed, about 81% were seen once. Trimming took off 1 base at V and 3 bases at J, with 10 bases between the two ends. The CDR3 totals 15 residues. Germline V lookup: CDR1 LGHNA, CDR2 YNFKEQ. With regard to this clone: What it binds is unknown.

Overall study findings and caveats: Reports described diagnosis of cytomegalovirus status by the classifier as highly specific and sensitive. Cytomegalovirus-associated status was assigned to approximately 160 TCR beta chains. A few chains linked to CMV were shown in vitro to be specific for CMV antigens.

The gene calls are TRBV4-2 and TRBJ2-1, with D unresolved. Input material: PBMCs. The receptor comes from a woman aged 30 to 39 in good health and CMV-seronegative. The CDR3 region is CASSQGATLYNEQFF. CDR3 in DNA: TGTGCCAGCAGCCAAGGTGCGACTCTCTACAATGAGCAGTTCTTC.